A single T cell receptor (beta chain) is shown here with its context. This entry is derived from a study of cytomegalovirus exposure and HLA in healthy donors. The PCR used 60 Vbeta and 13 Jbeta primers. Clones were read by immunoSEQ multiplex PCR, and TCRdb kept only the in-frame ones, dropping some. The sample records 69,000 or so clones, approximately 80% being singletons. The germline V gene encodes CDR1 SGDLS and CDR2 YYNGEE. The CDR3 length is 13 residues. V lost 2 bases and J 1 base, leaving 6 bases between the germline ends. V is TRBV9 and J is TRBJ1-1; D not resolved. The clonotype was recovered from a man younger than 35 in good health and CMV-seronegative. Input material: PBMCs. In DNA, the CDR3 is TGTGCCAGCAGCGTGGCAGGGAACACTGAAGCTTTCTTT. Translation gives CASSVAGNTEAFF.